This T cell receptor beta chain was sequenced in a study of regulatory T cells in long-lasting Graves disease. CDR3-region Arm-PCR and iRepertoire HTBI primers produced the TCR beta libraries. TCRdb called the multiplex PCR reads again in MiXCR, with one record for every CDR3 protein. The sample shows a few hundred thousand distinct CDR3 sequences, approximately 12% of them seen only once. This clonotype was observed a handful of times. The time point denotes: newly diagnosed GD, antithyroid drugs for less than 3 months. The TCR library was prepared using RNA isolated from PBMCs. These data were also filed under a second study, of T cells in Graves' hyperthyroidism and ophthalmopathy.

Material: peripheral blood mononuclear cells (PBMCs), obtained at new diagnosis, from a patient treated with antithyroid drugs. The TCR was taken from a young woman with Graves disease.

The DNA for the CDR3 is TGCAGTGCTAGAGAAGGGGTACTTCTGCCCTACGAGCAGTACTTC. Protein product: CSAREGVLLPYEQYF. The rearrangement joins TRBV20-1 to TRBJ2-7; D might be TRBD1 (5 bases). The CDR3 sequence is 15 residues long. Trimming took off 0 bases at V and 2 bases at J, with 14 bases between the two ends. Germline V gene sequence: CDR1 DFQATT, CDR2 SNEGSKA (reference sequence).